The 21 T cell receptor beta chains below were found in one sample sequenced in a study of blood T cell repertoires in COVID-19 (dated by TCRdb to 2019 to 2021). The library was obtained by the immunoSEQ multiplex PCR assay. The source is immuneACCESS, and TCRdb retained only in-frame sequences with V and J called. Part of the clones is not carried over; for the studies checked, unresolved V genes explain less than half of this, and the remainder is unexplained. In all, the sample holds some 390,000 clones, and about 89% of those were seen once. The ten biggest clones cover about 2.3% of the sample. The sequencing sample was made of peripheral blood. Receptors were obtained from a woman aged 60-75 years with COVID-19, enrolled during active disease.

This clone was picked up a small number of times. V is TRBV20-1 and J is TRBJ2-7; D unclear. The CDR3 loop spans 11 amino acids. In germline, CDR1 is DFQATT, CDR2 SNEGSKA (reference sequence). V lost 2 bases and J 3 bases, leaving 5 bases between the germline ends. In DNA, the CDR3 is TGCAGTGCTAGACCGCGCTACGAGCAGTACTTC. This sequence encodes CSARPRYEQYF.

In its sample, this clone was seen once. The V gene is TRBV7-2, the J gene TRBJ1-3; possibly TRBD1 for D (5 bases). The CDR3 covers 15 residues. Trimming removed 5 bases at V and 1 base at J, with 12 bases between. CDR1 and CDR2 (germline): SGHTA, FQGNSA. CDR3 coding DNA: TGTGCCAGCAGCCTCCAGGGCCCTTCTGGAAACACCATATATTTT. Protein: CASSLQGPSGNTIYF.

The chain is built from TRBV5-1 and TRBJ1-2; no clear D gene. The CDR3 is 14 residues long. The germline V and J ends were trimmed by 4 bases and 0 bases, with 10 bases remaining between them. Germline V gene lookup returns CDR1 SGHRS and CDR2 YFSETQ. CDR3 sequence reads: CASSPDGANYGYTF. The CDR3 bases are TGCGCCAGCAGCCCCGACGGAGCTAACTATGGCTACACCTTC.

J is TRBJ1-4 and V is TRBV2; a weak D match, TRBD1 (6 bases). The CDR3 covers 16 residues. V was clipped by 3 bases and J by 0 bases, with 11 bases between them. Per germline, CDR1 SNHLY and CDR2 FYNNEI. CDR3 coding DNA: TGTGCCAGCAGTGAGTACAGGGTGGCAACTAATGAAAAACTGTTTTTT. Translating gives CASSEYRVATNEKLFF.

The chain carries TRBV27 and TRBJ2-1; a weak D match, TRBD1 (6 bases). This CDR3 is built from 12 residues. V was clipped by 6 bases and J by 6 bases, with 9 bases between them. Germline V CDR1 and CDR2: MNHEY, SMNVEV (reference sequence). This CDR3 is CASRPGVNEQFF. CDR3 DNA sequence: TGTGCCAGCAGACCAGGGGTCAATGAGCAGTTCTTC.

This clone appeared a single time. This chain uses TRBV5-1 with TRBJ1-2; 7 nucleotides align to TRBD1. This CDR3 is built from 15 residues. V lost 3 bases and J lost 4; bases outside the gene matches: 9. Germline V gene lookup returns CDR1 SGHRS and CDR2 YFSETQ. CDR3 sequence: CASSSTYRGVYGYTF. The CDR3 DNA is TGCGCCAGCAGCTCGACCTACAGGGGAGTCTATGGCTACACCTTC.

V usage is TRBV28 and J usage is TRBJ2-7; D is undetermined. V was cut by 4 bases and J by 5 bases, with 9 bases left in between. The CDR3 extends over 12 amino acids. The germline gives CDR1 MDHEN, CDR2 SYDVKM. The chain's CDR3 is CASSSSFHEQYF. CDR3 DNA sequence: TGTGCCAGCAGTTCCAGTTTCCACGAGCAGTACTTC.

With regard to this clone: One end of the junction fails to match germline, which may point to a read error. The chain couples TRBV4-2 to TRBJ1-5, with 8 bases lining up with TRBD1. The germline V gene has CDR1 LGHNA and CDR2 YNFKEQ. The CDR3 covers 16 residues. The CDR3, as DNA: TGTGCCAGCAGTCAAGCATTACGGGCAGGGGGCCAGCCCCAGCATTTT. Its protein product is CASSQALRAGGQPQHF.

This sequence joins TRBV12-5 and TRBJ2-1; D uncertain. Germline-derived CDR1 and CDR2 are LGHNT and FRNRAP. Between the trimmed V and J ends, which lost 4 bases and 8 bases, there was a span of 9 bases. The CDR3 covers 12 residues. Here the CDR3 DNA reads TGTGCTAGTGGTTACTCTGAGGATGAGCAGTTCTTC. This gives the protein CASGYSEDEQFF. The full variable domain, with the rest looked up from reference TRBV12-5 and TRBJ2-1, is DARVTQTPRHKVTEMGQEVTMRCQPILGHNTVFWYRQTMMQGLELLAYFRNRAPLDDSGMPKDRFSAEMPDATLATLKIQPSEPRDSAVYFCASGYSEDEQFFGPGTRLTVL.

Here the CDR3 DNA reads TGCGCCAGCAGCTTCGGCGGATCAATCACAGATACGCAGTATTTT. This translates into CASSFGGSITDTQYF. The chain links TRBV5-1 to TRBJ2-3, with D unresolved. Trimming cost V 2 bases and J 2 bases, with 12 bases left between them. The germline V gene encodes CDR1 SGHRS and CDR2 YFSETQ. This CDR3 has 15 residues.

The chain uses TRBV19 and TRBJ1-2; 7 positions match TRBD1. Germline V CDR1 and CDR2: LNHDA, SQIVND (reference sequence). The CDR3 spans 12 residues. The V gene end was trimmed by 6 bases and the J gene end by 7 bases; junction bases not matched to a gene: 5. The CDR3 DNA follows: TGTGCCAGTAGCAGCAGGGGGGCTGGCTACACCTTC. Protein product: CASSSRGAGYTF.

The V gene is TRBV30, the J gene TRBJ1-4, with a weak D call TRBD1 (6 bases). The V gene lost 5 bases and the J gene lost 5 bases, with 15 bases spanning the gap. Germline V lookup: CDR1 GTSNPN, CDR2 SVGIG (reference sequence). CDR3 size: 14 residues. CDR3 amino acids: CAWEGGTKNEKLFF. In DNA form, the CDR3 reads TGTGCCTGGGAGGGTGGGACAAAGAATGAAAAACTGTTTTTT.

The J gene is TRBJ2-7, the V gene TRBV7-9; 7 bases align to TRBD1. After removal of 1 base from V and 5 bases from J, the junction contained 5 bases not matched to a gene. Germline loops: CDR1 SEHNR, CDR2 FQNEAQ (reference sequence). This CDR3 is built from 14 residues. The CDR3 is CASSLGGGRNEQYF. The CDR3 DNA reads TGTGCCAGCAGCTTAGGAGGGGGCAGGAACGAGCAGTACTTC.

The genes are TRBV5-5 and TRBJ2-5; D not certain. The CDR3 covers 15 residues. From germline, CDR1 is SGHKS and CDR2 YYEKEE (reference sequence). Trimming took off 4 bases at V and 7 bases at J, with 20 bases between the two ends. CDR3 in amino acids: CASSLPPSGPGTQYF. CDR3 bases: TGTGCCAGCAGCCTTCCCCCGTCCGGTCCTGGGACCCAGTACTTC.

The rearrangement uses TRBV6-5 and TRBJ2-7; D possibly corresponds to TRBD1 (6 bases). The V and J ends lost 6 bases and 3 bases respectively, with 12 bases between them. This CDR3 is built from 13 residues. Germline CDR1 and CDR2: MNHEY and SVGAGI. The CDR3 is CASSSGQYYEQYF. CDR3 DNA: TGTGCCAGCAGCTCCGGACAGTACTACGAGCAGTACTTC.

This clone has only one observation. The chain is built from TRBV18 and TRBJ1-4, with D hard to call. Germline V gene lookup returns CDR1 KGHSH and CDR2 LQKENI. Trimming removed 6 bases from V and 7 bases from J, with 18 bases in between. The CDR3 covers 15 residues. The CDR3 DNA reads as TGTGCCAGCTCGCCAGAGTGGCAGACACTTGAAAAACTGTTTTTT. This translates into CASSPEWQTLEKLFF. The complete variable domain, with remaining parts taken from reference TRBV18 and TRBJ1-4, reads NAGVMQNPRHLVRRRGQEARLRCSPMKGHSHVYWYRQLPEEGLKFMVYLQKENIIDESGMPKERFSAEFPKEGPSILRIQQVVRGDSAAYFCASSPEWQTLEKLFFGSGTQLSVL.

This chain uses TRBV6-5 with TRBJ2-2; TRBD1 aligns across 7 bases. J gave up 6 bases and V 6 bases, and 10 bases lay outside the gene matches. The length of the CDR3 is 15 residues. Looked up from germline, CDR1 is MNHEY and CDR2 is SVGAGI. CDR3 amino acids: CASRLTTGVSGELFF. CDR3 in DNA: TGTGCCAGCAGACTGACCACAGGGGTTTCCGGGGAGCTGTTTTTT.

The CDR3 DNA follows: TGTGCCACCAGCAGAGATAAGCCGGGCACTAGCGGGATTTACAATGAGCAGTTCTTC. It is translated as CATSRDKPGTSGIYNEQFF. V is TRBV15 and J is TRBJ2-1; 10 bases align to TRBD2. The length of the CDR3 is 19 residues. CDR1 is LNHNV, CDR2 YYDKDF, per germline (reference sequence). After removal of 0 bases from V and 4 bases from J, the junction contained 12 bases not matched to a gene.

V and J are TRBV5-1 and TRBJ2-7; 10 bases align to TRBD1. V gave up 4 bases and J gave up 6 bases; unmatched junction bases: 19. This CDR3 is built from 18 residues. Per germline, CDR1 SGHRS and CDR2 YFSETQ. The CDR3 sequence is CASSPRKGQGRSSGEQYF. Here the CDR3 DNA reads TGCGCCAGCAGCCCCCGGAAGGGACAGGGGCGCTCGAGTGGCGAGCAGTACTTC. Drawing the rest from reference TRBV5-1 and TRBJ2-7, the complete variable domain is KAGVTQTPRYLIKTRGQQVTLSCSPISGHRSVSWYQQTPGQGLQFLFEYFSETQRNKGNFPGRFSGRQFSNSRSEMNVSTLELGDSALYLCASSPRKGQGRSSGEQYFGPGTRLTVT.

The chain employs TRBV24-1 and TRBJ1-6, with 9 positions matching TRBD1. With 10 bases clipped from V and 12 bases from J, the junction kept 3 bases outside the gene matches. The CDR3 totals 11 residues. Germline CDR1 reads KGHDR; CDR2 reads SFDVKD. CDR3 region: CATDRGGPLHF. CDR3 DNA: TGTGCCACAGACAGGGGGGGACCCCTCCACTTT.

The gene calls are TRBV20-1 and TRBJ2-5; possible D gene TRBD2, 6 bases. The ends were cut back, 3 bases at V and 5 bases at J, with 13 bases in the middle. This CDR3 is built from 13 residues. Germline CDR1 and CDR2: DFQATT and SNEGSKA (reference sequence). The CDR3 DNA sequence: TGCAGTGCTAGTTCGACTAGGGTGGAGACCCAGTACTTC. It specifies CSASSTRVETQYF.